This T cell receptor (beta chain) was sequenced during a study of regulatory T cells in long-lasting Graves disease. General observations from the study: Favored usage of TRBV28, TRBJ1-2 and TRBJ2-5 was recorded in persistent disease.

V lost 6 bases to trimming and J lost 1 base, with 15 bases between them. This CDR3 is built from 14 residues. Looked up from germline, CDR1 is DFQATT and CDR2 is SNEGSKA (reference sequence). Time point defined: newly diagnosed GD, antithyroid drugs for less than 3 months. The TCR library was prepared using RNA isolated from PBMCs. To note about this clonotype: Antigen: not known.

TCR beta libraries were built with iRepertoire HTBI primers and Arm-PCR of CDR3 regions. TCRdb used MiXCR to reprocess the multiplex PCR reads, holding one entry per CDR3 protein. The sample has about 530,000 distinct CDR3 sequences; about 16% are singletons. The data were also submitted as part of a second study, on T cells in Graves' hyperthyroidism and ophthalmopathy.

The sequence derives from a woman aged 35-65 years with Graves disease. The chain links TRBV20-1 to TRBJ2-5; D may match TRBD1 or TRBD2 (5 bases each). The material sequenced was peripheral blood mononuclear cells (PBMCs), taken at new diagnosis, from a patient treated with antithyroid drugs. The CDR3 loop is CSAPVPGTQETQYF. The CDR3 nucleotides read TGCAGTGCCCCGGTCCCCGGGACCCAAGAGACCCAGTACTTC.